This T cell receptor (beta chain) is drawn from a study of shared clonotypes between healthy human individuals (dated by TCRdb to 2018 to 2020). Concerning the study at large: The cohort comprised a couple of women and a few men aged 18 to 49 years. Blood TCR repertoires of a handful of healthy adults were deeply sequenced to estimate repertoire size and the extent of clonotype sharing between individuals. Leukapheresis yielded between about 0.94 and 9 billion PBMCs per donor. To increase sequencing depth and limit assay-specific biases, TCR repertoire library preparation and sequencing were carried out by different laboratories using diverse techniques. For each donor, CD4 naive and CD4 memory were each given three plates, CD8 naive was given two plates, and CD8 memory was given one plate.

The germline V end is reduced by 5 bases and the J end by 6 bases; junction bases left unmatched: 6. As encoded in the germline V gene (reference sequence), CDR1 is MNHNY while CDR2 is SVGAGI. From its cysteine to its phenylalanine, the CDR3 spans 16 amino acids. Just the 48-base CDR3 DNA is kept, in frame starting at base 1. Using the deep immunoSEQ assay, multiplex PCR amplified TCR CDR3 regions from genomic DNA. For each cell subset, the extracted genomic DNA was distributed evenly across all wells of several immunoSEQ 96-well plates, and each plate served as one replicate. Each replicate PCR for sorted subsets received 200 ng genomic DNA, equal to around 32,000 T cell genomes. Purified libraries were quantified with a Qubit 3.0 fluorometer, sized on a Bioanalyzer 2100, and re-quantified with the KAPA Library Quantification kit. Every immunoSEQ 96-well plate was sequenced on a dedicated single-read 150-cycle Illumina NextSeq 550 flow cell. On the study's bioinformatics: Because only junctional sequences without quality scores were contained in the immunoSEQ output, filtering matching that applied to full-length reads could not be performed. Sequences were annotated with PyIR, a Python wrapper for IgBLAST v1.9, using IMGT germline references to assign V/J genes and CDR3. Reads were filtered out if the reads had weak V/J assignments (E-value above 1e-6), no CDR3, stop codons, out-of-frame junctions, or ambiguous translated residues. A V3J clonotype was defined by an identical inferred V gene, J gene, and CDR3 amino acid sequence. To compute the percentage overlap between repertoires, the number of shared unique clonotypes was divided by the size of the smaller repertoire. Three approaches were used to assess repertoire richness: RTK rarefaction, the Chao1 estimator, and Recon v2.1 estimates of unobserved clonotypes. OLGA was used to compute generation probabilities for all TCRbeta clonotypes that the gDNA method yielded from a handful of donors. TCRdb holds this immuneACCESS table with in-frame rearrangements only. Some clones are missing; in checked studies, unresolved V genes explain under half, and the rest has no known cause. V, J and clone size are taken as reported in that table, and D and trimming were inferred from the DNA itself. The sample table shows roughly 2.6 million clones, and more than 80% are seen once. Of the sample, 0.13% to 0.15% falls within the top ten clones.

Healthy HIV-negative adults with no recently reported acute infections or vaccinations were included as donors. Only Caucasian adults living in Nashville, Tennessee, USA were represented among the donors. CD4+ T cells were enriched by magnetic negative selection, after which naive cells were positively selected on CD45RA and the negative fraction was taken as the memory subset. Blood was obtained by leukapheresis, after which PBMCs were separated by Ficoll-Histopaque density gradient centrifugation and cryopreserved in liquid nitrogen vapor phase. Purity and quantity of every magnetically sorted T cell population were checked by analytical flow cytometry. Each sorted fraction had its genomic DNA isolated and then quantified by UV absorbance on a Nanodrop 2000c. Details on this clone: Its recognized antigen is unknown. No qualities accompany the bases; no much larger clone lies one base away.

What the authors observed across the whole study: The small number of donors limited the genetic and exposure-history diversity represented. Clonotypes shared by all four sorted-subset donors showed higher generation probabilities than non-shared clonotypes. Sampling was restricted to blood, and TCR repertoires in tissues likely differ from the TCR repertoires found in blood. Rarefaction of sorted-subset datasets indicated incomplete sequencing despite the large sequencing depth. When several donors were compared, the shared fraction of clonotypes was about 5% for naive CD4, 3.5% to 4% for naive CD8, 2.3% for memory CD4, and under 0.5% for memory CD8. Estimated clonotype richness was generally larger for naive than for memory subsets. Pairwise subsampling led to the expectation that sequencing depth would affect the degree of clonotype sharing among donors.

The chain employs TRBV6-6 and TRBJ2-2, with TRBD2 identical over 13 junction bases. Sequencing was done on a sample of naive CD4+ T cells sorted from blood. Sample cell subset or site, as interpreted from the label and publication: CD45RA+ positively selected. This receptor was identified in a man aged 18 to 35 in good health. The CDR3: CASSVLAGGYSGELFF. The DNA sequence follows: TGTGCCAGCAGTGTACTAGCGGGAGGGTATTCCGGGGAGCTGTTTTTT.